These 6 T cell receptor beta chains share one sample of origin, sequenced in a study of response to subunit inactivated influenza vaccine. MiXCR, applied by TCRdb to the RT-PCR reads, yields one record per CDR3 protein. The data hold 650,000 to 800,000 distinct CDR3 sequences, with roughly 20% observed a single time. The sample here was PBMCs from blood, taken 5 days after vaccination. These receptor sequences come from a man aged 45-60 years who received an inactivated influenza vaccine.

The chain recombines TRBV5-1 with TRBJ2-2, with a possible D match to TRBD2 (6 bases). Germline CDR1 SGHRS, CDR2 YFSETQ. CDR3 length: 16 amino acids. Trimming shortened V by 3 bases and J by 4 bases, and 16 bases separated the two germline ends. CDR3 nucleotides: TGCGCCAGCAGCTATCGACTGGGGGGTGGCACCGGGGAGCTGTTTTTT. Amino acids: CASSYRLGGGTGELFF.

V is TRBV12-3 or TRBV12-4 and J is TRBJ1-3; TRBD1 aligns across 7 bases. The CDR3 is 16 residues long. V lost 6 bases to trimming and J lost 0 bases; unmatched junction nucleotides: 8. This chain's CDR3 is CASRATGVSSGNTIYF. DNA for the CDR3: TGTGCCAGCAGGGCCACAGGGGTCAGCTCTGGAAACACCATATATTTT.

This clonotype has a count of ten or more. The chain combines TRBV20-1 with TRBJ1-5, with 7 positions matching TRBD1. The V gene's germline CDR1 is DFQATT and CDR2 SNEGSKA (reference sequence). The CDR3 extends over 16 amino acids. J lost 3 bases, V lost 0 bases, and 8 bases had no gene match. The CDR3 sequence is CSARDGSGTVNQPQHF. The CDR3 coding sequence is TGCAGTGCTAGAGATGGATCCGGGACAGTCAATCAGCCCCAGCATTTT.

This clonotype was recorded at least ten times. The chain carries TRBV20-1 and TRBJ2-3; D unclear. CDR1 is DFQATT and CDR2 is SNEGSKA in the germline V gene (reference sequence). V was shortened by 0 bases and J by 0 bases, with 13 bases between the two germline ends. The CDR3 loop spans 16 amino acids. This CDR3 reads CSARDRRTRSTDTQYF. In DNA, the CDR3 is TGCAGTGCTAGAGATCGACGGACCCGGAGCACAGATACGCAGTATTTT.

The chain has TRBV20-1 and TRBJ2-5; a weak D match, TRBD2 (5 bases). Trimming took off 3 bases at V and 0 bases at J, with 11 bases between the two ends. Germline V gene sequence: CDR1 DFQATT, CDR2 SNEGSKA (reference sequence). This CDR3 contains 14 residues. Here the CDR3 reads CSASAGVHQETQYF. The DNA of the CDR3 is TGCAGTGCTAGCGCGGGCGTCCACCAAGAGACCCAGTACTTC.

The CDR3 DNA reads TGTGCCAGCAGCTCTTACACAGGGACGAACACCGGGGAGCTGTTTTTT. This gives the protein CASSSYTGTNTGELFF. This chain uses TRBV7-2 with TRBJ2-2, with TRBD1 as a possible D gene (6 bases). From germline, CDR1 is SGHTA and CDR2 FQGNSA. V was shortened by 4 bases and J by 0 bases, with 12 bases between the two germline ends. The CDR3 runs to 16 residues.